The T cell receptor (beta chain) described here comes from a study of vaccination effects on CD4 cells after COVID-19. The method was immunoSEQ multiplex PCR; TCRdb's version includes in-frame clones alone and lacks a portion of them. The repertoire holds approximately 22,000 clones, with around 79% as singletons. Pools of viral peptides were used by the ViraFEST assay to expand antigen-specific CD4+ T cells ahead of sequencing. Investigators separated out CD4+ T cells once around 10 days of culture had passed. Nucleocapsid antibodies were negative in the vaccine recipients, who had never had SARS-CoV-2 infection. V gave up 2 bases and J gave up 6 bases; unmatched junction bases: 6. This CDR3 comprises 16 residues. The germline V gene has CDR1 SGHVS and CDR2 FQNEAQ. As to this clone: The antigen is undetermined.

The sequencing used CD4+ T cells from PBMCs cultured with HCoV-NL63 spike peptides, collected before COVID-19 vaccination. The clonotype originates from a human donor who received a COVID-19 vaccine. The chain recombines TRBV7-8 with TRBJ2-2, with 10 nucleotides matching TRBD2. The DNA of the CDR3 is TGTGCCAGCAGCTTAATGCTAGCGGGAGACGCCGGGGAGCTGTTTTTT. It codes for CASSLMLAGDAGELFF.